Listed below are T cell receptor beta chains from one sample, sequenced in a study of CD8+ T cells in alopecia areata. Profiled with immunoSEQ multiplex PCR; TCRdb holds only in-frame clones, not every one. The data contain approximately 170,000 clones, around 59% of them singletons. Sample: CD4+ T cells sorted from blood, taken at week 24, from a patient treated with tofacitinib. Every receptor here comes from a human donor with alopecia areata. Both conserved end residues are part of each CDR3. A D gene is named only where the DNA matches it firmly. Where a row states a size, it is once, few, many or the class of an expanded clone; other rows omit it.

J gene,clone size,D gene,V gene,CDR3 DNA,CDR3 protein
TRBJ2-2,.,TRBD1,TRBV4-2,TGTGCCAGCAGCTACAGCGACAGGGGGGCCGGGGAGCTGTTTTTT,CASSYSDRGAGELFF
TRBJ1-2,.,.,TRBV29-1,TGCAGCGTCCGTAGGGGGTATGGCTACACCTTC,CSVRRGYGYTF
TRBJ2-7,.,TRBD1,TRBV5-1,TGCGCCAGCAACAAATTGGACAGGGGATCCTACGAGCAGTACTTC,CASNKLDRGSYEQYF
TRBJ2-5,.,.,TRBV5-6,TGTGCCAGCAGCTTTCCTTCGCTAAGGGAGACCCAGTACTTC,CASSFPSLRETQYF
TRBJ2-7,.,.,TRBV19,TGTGCCAGTAGCCGGGGACACGCCCAACACGAGCAGTACTTC,CASSRGHAQHEQYF
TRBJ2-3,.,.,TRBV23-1,TGCGCCAGCAGTCGCGTTACGCAGTATTTT,CASSRVTQYF
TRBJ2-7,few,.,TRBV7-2,TGTGCCAGCAGCTTGTGGGCGGGGCCCAGCTCCTACGAGCAGTACTTC,CASSLWAGPSSYEQYF
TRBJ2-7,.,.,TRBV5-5,TGTGCCAGCAGCTTCCGACAAGAGCAGTACTTC,CASSFRQEQYF
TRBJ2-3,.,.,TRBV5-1,TGCGCCAGCAGCTTTAGGGGGGTTTCCACAGATACGCAGTATTTT,CASSFRGVSTDTQYF
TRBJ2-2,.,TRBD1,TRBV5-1,TGCGCCAGCAGCTTGACGGCGGACAGGGCCGGGGAGCTGTTTTTT,CASSLTADRAGELFF
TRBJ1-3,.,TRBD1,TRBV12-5,TGTGCTAGTGGTAAGACAGGGGACTCTGGAAACACCATATATTTT,CASGKTGDSGNTIYF
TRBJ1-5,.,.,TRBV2,TGTGCCAGCAGCAGGACAGAGGATCAGCCCCAGCATTTT,CASSRTEDQPQHF
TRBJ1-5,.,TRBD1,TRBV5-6,TGTGCCAGCAGCTTGGCCGGACAGGGAAATCAGCCCCAGCATTTT,CASSLAGQGNQPQHF
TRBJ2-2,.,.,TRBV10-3,TGTGCCATCCACCACGACCGCACCGGGGAGCTGTTTTTT,CAIHHDRTGELFF
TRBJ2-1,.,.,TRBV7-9,TGTGCCAGCAGTTCCCCCTCCGGGGAGCAGTTCTTC,CASSSPSGEQFF
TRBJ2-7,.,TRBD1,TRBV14,TGTGCCAGCAGCCAAGCTACCGGGACAGGGAGTTTCTACGAGCAGTACTTC,CASSQATGTGSFYEQYF
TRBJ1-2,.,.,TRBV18,TGTGCCAGTCGGCCTCAGGTTATAGCTAACTATGGCTACACCTTC,CASRPQVIANYGYTF
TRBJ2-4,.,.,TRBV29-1,TGCAGCGTCGGGGAAATCGCAAACATTCAGTACTTC,CSVGEIANIQYF
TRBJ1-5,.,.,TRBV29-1,TGCAGCGTTCAGGGGCCCAGCAATCAGCCCCAGCATTTT,CSVQGPSNQPQHF
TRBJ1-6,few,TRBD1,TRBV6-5,TGTGCCAGCAGTTGGGGACAGTCTAATTCACCCCTCCACTTT,CASSWGQSNSPLHF
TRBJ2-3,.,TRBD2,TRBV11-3,TGTGCCAGCAGCTCAATGGGTTCCGGGGGGGCAGATACGCAGTATTTT,CASSSMGSGGADTQYF
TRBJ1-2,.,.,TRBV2,TGTGCCAGCAGTGAACGACCAAACTATGGCTACACCTTC,CASSERPNYGYTF
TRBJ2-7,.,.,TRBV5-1,TGCGCCAGCAGCTTGGATGTTCTGGGCGAGCAGTACTTC,CASSLDVLGEQYF
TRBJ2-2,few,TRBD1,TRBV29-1,TGCAGCGTTGCGGGACAGGCCTCGAACACCGGGGAGCTGTTTTTT,CSVAGQASNTGELFF
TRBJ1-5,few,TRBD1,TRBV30,TGTGCCTGGAGCCGGGACAGGGGATTTGCCCTCACCAACTCCAATCAGCCCCAGCATTTT,CAWSRDRGFALTNSNQPQHF